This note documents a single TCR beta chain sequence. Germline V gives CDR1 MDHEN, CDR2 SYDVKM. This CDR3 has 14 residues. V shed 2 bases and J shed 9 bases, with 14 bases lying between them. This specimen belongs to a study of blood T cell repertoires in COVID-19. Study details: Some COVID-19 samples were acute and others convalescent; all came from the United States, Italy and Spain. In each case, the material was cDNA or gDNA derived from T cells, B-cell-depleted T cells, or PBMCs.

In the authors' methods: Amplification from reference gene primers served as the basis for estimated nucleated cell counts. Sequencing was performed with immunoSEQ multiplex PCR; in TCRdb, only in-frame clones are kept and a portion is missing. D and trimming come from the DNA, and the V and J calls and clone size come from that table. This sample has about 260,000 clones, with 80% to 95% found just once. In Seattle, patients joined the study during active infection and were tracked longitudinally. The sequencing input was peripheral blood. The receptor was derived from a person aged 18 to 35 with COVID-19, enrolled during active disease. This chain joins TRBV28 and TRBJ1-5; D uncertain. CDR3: CASSLGGTRGPQHF. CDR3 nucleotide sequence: TGTGCCAGCAGTTTAGGCGGCACGCGAGGGCCCCAGCATTTT.